The 20 T cell receptor beta chains presented below share a single source sample, sequenced in a study of PD-1 blockade in classical Hodgkin lymphoma. This table comes from immunoSEQ multiplex PCR, and its TCRdb copy is limited to in-frame clones, with some not included. The table records about 22,000 clones, about 90% of them present only once. Time point here: newly diagnosed, previously untreated cHL patient sample. Negative selection with magnetic separation was used to purify CD4+ T cells from thawed PBMCs. Sequencing was performed on CD4+ T cells from blood. The receptors were sampled from a human donor with classical Hodgkin lymphoma.

V is TRBV2 and J is TRBJ2-4; no reliable D call. In germline, CDR1 is SNHLY, CDR2 FYNNEI. Trimming removed 0 bases at V and 1 base at J, with 13 bases between. This CDR3 has 17 residues. CDR3 residues: CASSEAGSTAAKNIQYF. The DNA for the CDR3 is TGTGCCAGCAGTGAAGCCGGCTCCACGGCGGCCAAAAACATTCAGTACTTC.

The chain employs TRBV19 and TRBJ1-1; no clear D. Germline CDR1 LNHDA, CDR2 SQIVND (reference sequence). The CDR3 extends over 16 amino acids. Trimming took 7 bases from V and 1 from J, leaving 19 bases between them. In DNA, the CDR3 is TGTGCCAGTATGGGTTGGGCAGCCGCTACGAACACTGAAGCTTTCTTT. It translates to CASMGWAAATNTEAFF.

The chain's CDR3 is CASKAGSGGELFF. CDR3 nucleotide sequence: TGCGCCAGCAAGGCGGGCTCCGGCGGGGAGCTGTTTTTT. The V call is TRBV10-1, the J call TRBJ2-2; TRBD2 might be the D (5 bases). V shed 7 bases and J shed 7 bases, with 13 bases lying between them. CDR1 is WNHNN and CDR2 is SYGVQD in the germline V gene (reference sequence). This CDR3 has 13 residues.

V gene TRBV5-8 combines with J gene TRBJ1-4; tentatively, D is TRBD1 (6 bases). In germline, CDR1 is SGHTS, CDR2 YDEGEE. Trimming left V 4 bases short and J 6 bases short, with 25 bases between. CDR3 length equals 18 residues. CDR3 DNA: TGTGCCAGCAGCCACCGGATCGGGACACCCCGGGGATATGAAAAACTGTTTTTT. It translates to CASSHRIGTPRGYEKLFF. The full variable domain, in which reference TRBV5-8 and TRBJ1-4 provide the parts outside the CDR3, is EAGVTQSPTHLIKTRGQQATLRCSPISGHTSVYWYQQALGLGLQFLLWYDEGEERNRGNFPPRFSGRQFPNYSSELNVNALELEDSALYLCASSHRIGTPRGYEKLFFGSGTQLSVL.

J is TRBJ1-2 and V is TRBV19, with TRBD1 as a possible D gene (6 bases). The ends were cut back, 7 bases at V and 4 bases at J, with 16 bases in the middle. The CDR3 runs to 14 residues. The germline V gene has CDR1 LNHDA and CDR2 SQIVND (reference sequence). This CDR3 is CASISGDNRYGYTF. The DNA of the CDR3 is TGTGCCAGTATATCAGGGGACAACCGCTATGGCTACACCTTC.

The gene calls are TRBV10-3 and TRBJ1-5; unclear D gene. Germline V CDR1 and CDR2: ENHRY, SYGVKD. The CDR3 totals 15 residues. Between the trimmed V and J ends, which lost 11 bases and 2 bases, there was a span of 19 bases. Here the CDR3 reads CASIRAHWGNQPQHF. CDR3 in DNA: TGTGCCTCAATCCGGGCCCACTGGGGCAATCAGCCCCAGCATTTT.

This clone has only one observation. The V and J genes are TRBV7-9 and TRBJ2-5, with D hard to call. Germline values: CDR1 SEHNR, CDR2 FQNEAQ (reference sequence). The CDR3 has 14 amino acids. Trimming shortened V by 5 bases and J by 2 bases, and 12 bases separated the two germline ends. CDR3 nucleotides: TGTGCCAGCAGCCCGTGGGTCCCTCAAGAGACCCAGTACTTC. This codes for CASSPWVPQETQYF.

This chain connects TRBV7-2 to TRBJ2-3; 12 nucleotides line up with TRBD1. In germline, CDR1 is SGHTA, CDR2 FQGNSA. V shed 5 bases, J shed 6 bases, and the junction held 9 bases outside the gene matches. This CDR3 spans 16 amino acids. The CDR3 spells CASSQRGTGGRDTQYF. The CDR3 nucleotides read TGTGCCAGCAGCCAGCGGGGGACAGGGGGCAGGGATACGCAGTATTTT.

The rearrangement uses TRBV10-3 and TRBJ1-3; 8 nucleotides align to TRBD1. This CDR3 is built from 15 residues. Germline trimming cut 10 bases from V and 0 bases from J; bases unmatched to any gene: 8. Germline values: CDR1 ENHRY, CDR2 SYGVKD. CDR3 region: CASLDRALSGNTIYF. In nucleotides, the CDR3 is TGTGCCAGTCTGGACAGGGCTCTCTCTGGAAACACCATATATTTT.

V and J are TRBV7-6 and TRBJ2-2, with a possible D match to TRBD2 (6 bases). V gave up 5 bases and J gave up 5 bases, with 18 bases separating them. Germline V lookup: CDR1 SGHVS, CDR2 FNYEAQ. This CDR3 has 16 residues. The CDR3, as DNA: TGTGCCAGCAGCCCCCAGGATCTCGCGGGGACCGGGGAGCTGTTTTTT. It specifies CASSPQDLAGTGELFF.

The rearrangement links TRBV13 to TRBJ2-1; the match to TRBD2 covers 10 bases. The ends lost 1 base at V and 9 bases at J; junction bases unmatched: 12. The germline CDR1 and CDR2 sequences are PRHDT and FYEKMQ (reference sequence). The CDR3 covers 17 residues. The DNA for the CDR3 is TGTGCCAGCAGCTTAGAAGCTAGCGGGGGCCCTACATCTGAGCAGTTCTTC. Translated, it gives CASSLEASGGPTSEQFF.

V usage is TRBV10-3 and J usage is TRBJ2-5, with D maybe TRBD1 (5 bases). This CDR3 has 13 residues. Per germline, CDR1 ENHRY and CDR2 SYGVKD. V dropped 7 bases and J dropped 5 bases, with 14 bases sitting between them. This CDR3 is CAIMMDNRETQYF. Here the CDR3 DNA reads TGTGCCATCATGATGGACAATAGGGAGACCCAGTACTTC.

The sample holds one count of this clone. This chain connects TRBV15 to TRBJ2-3, with D unclear. The germline V and J ends were trimmed by 2 bases and 1 base, with 13 bases remaining between them. This CDR3 spans 16 amino acids. Germline CDR1 is LNHNV and CDR2 is YYDKDF (reference sequence). As DNA, the CDR3 is TGTGCCACCAGCAGAACTACCCAGGACGGCACAGATACGCAGTATTTT. Protein sequence: CATSRTTQDGTDTQYF.

The V gene is TRBV9, the J gene TRBJ2-1; no clear D gene. Germline CDR1 SGDLS, CDR2 YYNGEE. The CDR3 has 16 amino acids. Deletions cut 0 bases from V and 5 bases from J, with 15 bases between. The chain's CDR3 is CASSVDRLPSNNEQFF. CDR3 sequence (DNA): TGTGCCAGCAGCGTAGATAGACTCCCCTCGAACAATGAGCAGTTCTTC.

The V gene is TRBV29-1, the J gene TRBJ1-2; the D gene is possibly TRBD1 (6 bases). The CDR3 runs to 17 residues. Germline V gives CDR1 SQVTM, CDR2 ANQGSEA. Trimming pared 0 bases from V and 3 bases from J, leaving 20 bases between. CDR3 DNA: TGCAGCGTTGAAGATCTTAATCAGGGGCGCTTGGACTATGGCTACACCTTC. Translating it yields CSVEDLNQGRLDYGYTF.

V and J are TRBV21-1 and TRBJ2-1; the D call in the table, TRBD2, was not verified against the DNA. TRBV21-1 is a recognized pseudogene. The CDR3 is 14 amino acids. The DNA for the CDR3 is TGTGCCAGCAGCAAAGGGACTAGACGGGATGAGCAGTTCTTC. Protein: CASSKGTRRDEQFF.

The chain joins TRBV6-1 to TRBJ2-5; TRBD1 aligns across 7 bases. CDR1 is MNHNS, CDR2 SASEGT, per germline. This CDR3 spans 16 amino acids. J was trimmed by 3 bases and V by 4 bases; bases with no gene match: 11. Here the CDR3 DNA reads TGTGCCAGCAGTGTAAGCACCGGGACAGTGAAAGAGACCCAGTACTTC. Its translation: CASSVSTGTVKETQYF.

The V gene is TRBV7-2, the J gene TRBJ2-5; TRBD2 might be the D (5 bases). CDR1 and CDR2 from the germline V gene are SGHTA and FQGNSA. Trimming took off 3 bases at V and 2 bases at J, with 10 bases between the two ends. The CDR3 has 14 residues. The CDR3 loop reads CASSFTSGQETQYF. As DNA, the CDR3 is TGTGCCAGCAGCTTTACAAGCGGACAAGAGACCCAGTACTTC.

The genes are TRBV5-6 and TRBJ2-3; the D gene is possibly TRBD1 (6 bases). The V end lost 0 bases, the J end lost 5 bases, and 16 bases lay between the germline ends. The CDR3 is made up of 16 amino acids. Germline-derived CDR1 and CDR2 are SGHDT and YYEEEE. DNA for the CDR3: TGTGCCAGCAGCTTGGCCGGGGCAGGGGATCTAGATACGCAGTATTTT. Translated: CASSLAGAGDLDTQYF.

This rearrangement joins TRBV27 to TRBJ1-6, with unresolved D. Germline V lookup: CDR1 MNHEY, CDR2 SMNVEV (reference sequence). The V end was cut by 7 bases, the J end by 0 bases, with 7 bases between. This CDR3 spans 14 amino acids. CDR3 sequence: CASKKGSYNSPLHF. The CDR3 coding sequence is TGTGCCAGCAAGAAGGGCTCCTATAATTCACCCCTCCACTTT.